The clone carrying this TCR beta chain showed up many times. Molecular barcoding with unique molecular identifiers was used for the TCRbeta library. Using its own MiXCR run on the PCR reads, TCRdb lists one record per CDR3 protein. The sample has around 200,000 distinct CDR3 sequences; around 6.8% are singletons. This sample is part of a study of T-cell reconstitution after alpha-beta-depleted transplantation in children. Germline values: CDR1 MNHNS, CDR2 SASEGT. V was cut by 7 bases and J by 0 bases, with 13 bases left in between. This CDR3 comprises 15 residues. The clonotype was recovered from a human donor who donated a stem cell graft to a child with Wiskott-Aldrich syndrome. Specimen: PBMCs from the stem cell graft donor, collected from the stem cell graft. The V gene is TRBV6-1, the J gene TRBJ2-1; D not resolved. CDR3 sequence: CASTQAPISYNEQFF. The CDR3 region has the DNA TGTGCCAGCACCCAGGCCCCCATCTCCTACAATGAGCAGTTCTTC.